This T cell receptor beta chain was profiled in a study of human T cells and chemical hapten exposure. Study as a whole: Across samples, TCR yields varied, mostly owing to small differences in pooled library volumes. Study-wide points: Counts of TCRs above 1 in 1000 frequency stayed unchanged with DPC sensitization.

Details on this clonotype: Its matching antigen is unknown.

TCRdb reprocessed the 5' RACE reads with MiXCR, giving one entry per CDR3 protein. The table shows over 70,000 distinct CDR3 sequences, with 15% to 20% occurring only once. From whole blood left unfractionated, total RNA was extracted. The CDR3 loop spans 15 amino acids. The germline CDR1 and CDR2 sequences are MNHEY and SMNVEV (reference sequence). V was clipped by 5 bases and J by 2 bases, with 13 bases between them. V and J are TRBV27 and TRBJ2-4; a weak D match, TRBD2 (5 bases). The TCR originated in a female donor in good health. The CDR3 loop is CASSQKRETKNIQYF. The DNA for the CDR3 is TGTGCCAGCAGTCAGAAGAGGGAAACCAAAAACATTCAGTACTTC.